These T cell receptor beta chains were read from a single sample in a study of CD8 T cells in Susac syndrome. A single record per CDR3 protein comes from TCRdb applying MiXCR to the immunoSEQ multiplex PCR reads. The sample yields 85,000 to 130,000 distinct CDR3 sequences, around 94% seen once. Material: CD8+ T cells from PBMCs. These receptors were taken from a human donor with Susac syndrome. CDR3s include the opening cysteine and the closing phenylalanine or tryptophan. A D gene is named only where the DNA matches it firmly. For some rows the clone size is stated as once, few or many, or as a class when expanded; others skip it.

J	V	size	D	DNA	CDR3
TRBJ2-3	TRBV12-5	.	.	TGTGCTAGTGGTTTTACCCCCGACTACACGGTCGCAGATACGCAGTATTTT	CASGFTPDYTVADTQYF
TRBJ2-7	TRBV21-1	.	.	TGTGCCAGCAGGGGGGAGAGCGTCGAGCAGTACTTC	CASRGESVEQYF
TRBJ1-1	TRBV27	few	.	TGTGCCAGCAGCCCCGGCCTTTTGAACACTGAAGCTTTCTTT	CASSPGLLNTEAFF
TRBJ2-7	TRBV5-4	.	TRBD2	TGTGCCAGCAGCCCCGAGACTAGCGGGGCGTCCTACGAGCAGTACTTC	CASSPETSGASYEQYF
TRBJ2-5	TRBV9	.	TRBD2	TGTGCCAGCAGCGTAGAGCTAGCGGGGGGGCTGGAGACCCAGTACTTC	CASSVELAGGLETQYF
TRBJ1-2	TRBV5-4	.	.	TGTGCCAGCAGCTCGGGAACGGGGGGCGCCTATGGCTACACCTTC	CASSSGTGGAYGYTF
TRBJ2-5	TRBV7-2	.	TRBD2	TGTGCCAGCAGCTACGGACTAGCGGGGGGACACCAAGAGACCCAGTACTTC	CASSYGLAGGHQETQYF
TRBJ2-2	TRBV13	.	.	TGTGCCAGCAGCTTAGTGGGTGTCACCGGGGAGCTGTTTTTT	CASSLVGVTGELFF
TRBJ2-3	TRBV29-1	.	.	TGCAGCGTTGAAGATCTTGTTTGGGGGCTAGATACGCAGTATTTT	CSVEDLVWGLDTQYF
TRBJ2-3	TRBV12-3/TRBV12-4	.	.	TGTGCCAGCAGCCCCGGGGGTAGCGGTCCAGTAGATACGCAGTATTTT	CASSPGGSGPVDTQYF
TRBJ2-3	TRBV5-4	.	TRBD2	TGTGCCAGCGGAATTAGCGGGGGCGATCTCGATACGCAGTATTTT	CASGISGGDLDTQYF
TRBJ2-6	TRBV13	.	TRBD1	TGTGCCAGCAGCTGGACAGGGAACTCTGGGGCCAACGTCCTGACTTTC	CASSWTGNSGANVLTF
TRBJ1-1	TRBV10-2	.	.	TGCGCCAGCAGTTGGCGGGACACTGAAGCTTTCTTT	CASSWRDTEAFF
TRBJ2-1	TRBV9	.	.	TGTGCCAGCAGCGTAGATACAGGGTGGTCAACCTACAATGAGCAGTTCTTC	CASSVDTGWSTYNEQFF
TRBJ2-1	TRBV2	.	.	TGTGCCAGCAGTGGGTGGTCTAGCAACAATGAGCAGTTCTTC	CASSGWSSNNEQFF
TRBJ2-1	TRBV7-2	few	TRBD1	TGTGCCAGCAGCCTGGACAGGGGGAATGAGCAGTTCTTC	CASSLDRGNEQFF
TRBJ2-1	TRBV9	.	TRBD2	TGTGCCAGCAGCGAGAGCGGGGCCTATAACAATGAGCAGTTCTTC	CASSESGAYNNEQFF
TRBJ2-1	TRBV18	.	.	TGTGCCAGCTCACCACAGGGGGATGAGCAGTTCTTC	CASSPQGDEQFF
TRBJ1-3	TRBV7-8	.	.	TGTGCCAGCAGCCCAGACGGGTCTGGAAACACCATATATTTT	CASSPDGSGNTIYF
TRBJ2-7	TRBV12-3/TRBV12-4	.	.	TGTGCCAGCAGTCCGGGACATTCCTACGAGCAGTACTTC	CASSPGHSYEQYF
TRBJ2-7	TRBV7-2	.	TRBD2	TGTGCCAGCAGTTACAGCGGGGCCTACGAGCAGTACTTC	CASSYSGAYEQYF
TRBJ2-7	TRBV5-4	.	.	TGTGCCAGCAGCTTCAAGAGCGGGGAGCAGTACTTC	CASSFKSGEQYF
TRBJ2-4	TRBV20-1	.	.	TGCAGTGCTAGAGATGGCGCGGAAGCCAAAAACATTCAGTACTTC	CSARDGAEAKNIQYF
TRBJ2-7	TRBV5-1	.	.	TGCGCCAGCAGCTGGGGGACCGCAACCTACGAGCAGTACTTC	CASSWGTATYEQYF
TRBJ1-5	TRBV6-5	.	.	TGTGCCAGCAGTTACTCGGGGGACAATCAGCCCCAGCATTTT	CASSYSGDNQPQHF
TRBJ2-7	TRBV5-4	few	.	TGTGCCAGCAGCCGGGGTGCAGGGTATGAAGAGCAGTACTTC	CASSRGAGYEEQYF
TRBJ1-2	TRBV7-8	.	.	TGTGCCAGCAGCGAGACGGATTATGGCTACACCTTC	CASSETDYGYTF
TRBJ1-1	TRBV12-3/TRBV12-4	few	.	TGTGCCAGCAGTTTACAGGGAACTGAAGCTTTCTTT	CASSLQGTEAFF